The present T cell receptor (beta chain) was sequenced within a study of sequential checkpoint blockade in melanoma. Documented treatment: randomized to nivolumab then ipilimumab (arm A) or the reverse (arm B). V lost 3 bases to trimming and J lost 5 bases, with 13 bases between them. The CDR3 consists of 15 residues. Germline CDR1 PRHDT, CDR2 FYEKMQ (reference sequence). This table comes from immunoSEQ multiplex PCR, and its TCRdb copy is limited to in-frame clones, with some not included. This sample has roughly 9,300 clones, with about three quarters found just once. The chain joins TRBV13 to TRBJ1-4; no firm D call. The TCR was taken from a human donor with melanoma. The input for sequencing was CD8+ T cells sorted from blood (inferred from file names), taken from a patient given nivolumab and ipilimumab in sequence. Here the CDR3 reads CASSLTGSPNEKLFF. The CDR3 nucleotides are TGTGCCAGCAGCTTGACGGGGTCCCCCAATGAAAAACTGTTTTTT.